The 21 T cell receptor beta chains given below trace back to one sample, sequenced in a study of blood T cell repertoires in COVID-19. Assay: immunoSEQ multiplex PCR; the TCRdb copy retains only in-frame clones and omits some. This table has approximately 260,000 clones, around 86% appearing once. The material sequenced was peripheral blood. These receptors came from a man in his fifties or sixties with acute or convalescent COVID-19.

The chain has TRBV19 and TRBJ1-1, with 7 bases that match TRBD1. CDR3 size: 14 residues. Germline loops: CDR1 LNHDA, CDR2 SQIVND (reference sequence). The trim removed 6 bases at V and 1 base at J, leaving 5 bases unmatched. The CDR3 DNA is TGTGCCAGTAGCTCGGACAGGTCGAACACTGAAGCTTTCTTT. This sequence encodes CASSSDRSNTEAFF. Together with reference TRBV19 and TRBJ1-1, the CDR3 gives the full variable domain: DGGITQSPKYLFRKEGQNVTLSCEQNLNHDAMYWYRQDPGQGLRLIYYSQIVNDFQKGDIAEGYSVSREKKESFPLTVTSAQKNPTAFYLCASSSDRSNTEAFFGQGTRLTVV.

This clone was seen once. The chain couples TRBV7-3 to TRBJ2-5, with D possibly TRBD1 on 5 matching bases. Germline V CDR1 and CDR2: SGHTA, FQGTGA. Deletions cut 5 bases from V and 0 bases from J, with 7 bases between. CDR3 length: 13 amino acids. The DNA for the CDR3 is TGTGCCAGCAGCCAGGACAACCAAGAGACCCAGTACTTC. It yields the protein CASSQDNQETQYF.

The chain employs TRBV25-1 and TRBJ2-7; D might be TRBD1 (6 bases). The germline gives CDR1 MGHDK, CDR2 SYGVNS. With 7 bases removed from V and 4 bases from J, the gap between germline ends came to 8 bases. The CDR3 spans 11 residues. CDR3 coding DNA: TGTGCCAGCACGCAGGGGTACGAGCAGTACTTC. This translates into CASTQGYEQYF.

CDR3 in DNA: TGTGCCAGCAGTAAATCGGACAGACTGAACTATGGCTACACCTTC. Translating gives CASSKSDRLNYGYTF. V is TRBV6-5 and J is TRBJ1-2; a possible D gene is TRBD1 (6 bases). From germline, CDR1 is MNHEY and CDR2 SVGAGI. The germline V and J ends were trimmed by 5 bases and 2 bases, with 15 bases remaining between them. The CDR3 extends over 15 amino acids.

This clone was recorded once. The chain has TRBV9 and TRBJ2-3; 9 bases align to TRBD2. The germline gives CDR1 SGDLS, CDR2 YYNGEE. Trimming at V came to 0 bases and at J to 8 bases, leaving 7 bases not matched to a gene. The CDR3 extends over 15 amino acids. CDR3 loop: CASSVEGGGAGTQYF. The CDR3 bases are TGTGCCAGCAGCGTAGAGGGCGGGGGGGCTGGTACGCAGTATTTT.

The chain links TRBV5-4 to TRBJ2-7; D perhaps matches TRBD2 (5 bases). Germline assignment: CDR1 SGHNT and CDR2 YYREEE (reference sequence). The CDR3 sequence is 14 residues long. The ends were cut back, 0 bases at V and 3 bases at J, with 10 bases in the middle. The CDR3 region is CASSLVRGGYEQYF. The CDR3 nucleotides are TGTGCCAGCAGCTTGGTTCGGGGTGGCTACGAGCAGTACTTC.

This rearrangement joins TRBV29-1 to TRBJ1-4; D possibly corresponds to TRBD1 (5 bases). The CDR3 runs to 13 residues. V was pared by 4 bases and J by 6 bases, with 12 bases between. CDR1 and CDR2 (germline): SQVTM, ANQGSEA. The CDR3, as DNA: TGCAGCGTTGGGGGAGGGGCCGATGAAAAACTGTTTTTT. It translates to CSVGGGADEKLFF.

The V gene is TRBV6-1, the J gene TRBJ2-7; 7 positions agree with TRBD1. The CDR3 covers 14 residues. The germline V gene has CDR1 MNHNS and CDR2 SASEGT. J was trimmed by 5 bases and V by 3 bases; bases with no gene match: 7. This chain's CDR3 is CASSDKGAWDEQYF. Written as DNA, the CDR3 is TGTGCCAGCAGTGATAAGGGGGCTTGGGACGAGCAGTACTTC.

As DNA, the CDR3 is TGTGCCAGCAGCTTCCCGGGGAATCAGCCCCAGCATTTT. Translation gives CASSFPGNQPQHF. The chain links TRBV7-8 to TRBJ1-5, with D unresolved. V was trimmed by 3 bases and J by 4 bases, leaving 7 bases between them. CDR3 length: 13 amino acids. Germline lookup yields CDR1 SGHVS and CDR2 FQNEAQ.

This clone was recorded only once. The chain combines TRBV5-4 with TRBJ1-1; D is perhaps TRBD1 (6 bases). Germline CDR1 and CDR2: SGHNT and YYREEE (reference sequence). This CDR3 region has 14 residues. Trimming left V 4 bases short and J 1 base short, with 11 bases between. As DNA, the CDR3 is TGTGCCAGCAGCGTCGGACAGAAGAACACTGAAGCTTTCTTT. Its protein product is CASSVGQKNTEAFF.

V and J are TRBV18 and TRBJ1-5, with unresolved D. V was cut by 6 bases and J by 7 bases, with 13 bases left in between. There are 13 residues in the CDR3. CDR1 is KGHSH, CDR2 LQKENI, per germline. In nucleotides, the CDR3 is TGTGCCAGCTCCCCTAACCACCTCCAGCCCCAGCATTTT. Protein sequence: CASSPNHLQPQHF. Supplemented by reference TRBV18 and TRBJ1-5, the full variable domain reads NAGVMQNPRHLVRRRGQEARLRCSPMKGHSHVYWYRQLPEEGLKFMVYLQKENIIDESGMPKERFSAEFPKEGPSILRIQQVVRGDSAAYFCASSPNHLQPQHFGDGTRLSIL.

This clone was counted once. The rearrangement links TRBV6-1 to TRBJ2-2; D is uncertain. Trimming took off 0 bases at V and 4 bases at J, with 3 bases between the two ends. The CDR3 contains 13 residues. Per germline, CDR1 MNHNS and CDR2 SASEGT. This CDR3 reads CASSEARTGELFF. The CDR3 DNA is TGTGCCAGCAGTGAAGCCCGCACCGGGGAGCTGTTTTTT.

This sequence joins TRBV30 and TRBJ2-7, with 7 bases fitting TRBD1. Unmatched junction bases numbered 25, after V lost 5 bases and J lost 3 bases. The CDR3 has 19 amino acids. Germline loops: CDR1 GTSNPN, CDR2 SVGIG (reference sequence). Here the CDR3 DNA reads TGTGCCTGGGATACCGTGGGACAGCCCCTCCAGTCCTCTTTCTACGAGCAGTACTTC. As protein: CAWDTVGQPLQSSFYEQYF.

This rearrangement joins TRBV29-1 to TRBJ2-1, with a tentative D call TRBD1 (5 bases). The germline V gene encodes CDR1 SQVTM and CDR2 ANQGSEA. Trimming took off 3 bases at V and 6 bases at J, with 9 bases between the two ends. This CDR3 is built from 12 residues. CDR3 coding DNA: TGCAGCGTTGATGTTCAGGGCAATGAGCAGTTCTTC. Its translation: CSVDVQGNEQFF.

The V call is TRBV6-5, the J call TRBJ1-4; D not resolved. Germline CDR1 is MNHEY and CDR2 is SVGAGI. V was pared by 6 bases and J by 5 bases, with 7 bases between. The CDR3 totals 12 residues. CDR3 protein: CASRRINEKLFF. The CDR3 DNA sequence: TGTGCCAGCAGGAGGATCAATGAAAAACTGTTTTTT.

The rearrangement joins TRBV29-1 to TRBJ2-7; possibly TRBD2 for D (6 bases). The ends were cut back, 4 bases at V and 6 bases at J, with 13 bases in the middle. CDR1 SQVTM and CDR2 ANQGSEA come from the germline V gene. The CDR3 contains 12 residues. This chain's CDR3 is CSVGEGGSEQYF. The CDR3 DNA is TGCAGCGTTGGCGAAGGAGGGAGCGAGCAGTACTTC.

V and J are TRBV19 and TRBJ1-6, with 7 bases matching TRBD1. V lost 4 bases and J lost 8; bases outside the gene matches: 8. Germline V lookup: CDR1 LNHDA, CDR2 SQIVND (reference sequence). The CDR3 length is 15 residues. CDR3 in amino acids: CASSTPGTVYSPLHF. CDR3 nucleotides: TGTGCCAGTAGTACCCCTGGGACAGTTTATTCACCCCTCCACTTT. Together with reference TRBV19 and TRBJ1-6, the CDR3 gives the full variable domain: DGGITQSPKYLFRKEGQNVTLSCEQNLNHDAMYWYRQDPGQGLRLIYYSQIVNDFQKGDIAEGYSVSREKKESFPLTVTSAQKNPTAFYLCASSTPGTVYSPLHFGNGTRLTVT.

Concerning this clone: The sample has other DNA sequences that encode this CDR3 too. The V and J genes are TRBV11-2 and TRBJ1-1; D is unclear. The length of the CDR3 is 11 residues. Trimming removed 6 bases at V and 3 bases at J, with 5 bases between. Germline V gives CDR1 SGHAT, CDR2 FQNNGV. CDR3 residues: CASSRYTEAFF. CDR3 coding DNA: TGTGCCAGCAGTAGATACACTGAAGCTTTCTTT. Full variable domain (missing parts from reference TRBV11-2 and TRBJ1-1): EAGVAQSPRYKIIEKRQSVAFWCNPISGHATLYWYQQILGQGPKLLIQFQNNGVVDDSQLPKDRFSAERLKGVDSTLKIQPAKLEDSAVYLCASSRYTEAFFGQGTRLTVV.

The V gene is TRBV18, the J gene TRBJ1-6, with D possibly TRBD1 on 6 matching bases. Per germline, CDR1 KGHSH and CDR2 LQKENI. The CDR3 length is 15 residues. Trimming left V 6 bases short and J 6 bases short, with 15 bases between. The CDR3 DNA sequence: TGTGCCAGCTCCCCTCCCCGGGACACTAATTCACCCCTCCACTTT. Encoded protein: CASSPPRDTNSPLHF.

This clone was detected only once. V usage is TRBV14 and J usage is TRBJ1-2; D perhaps matches TRBD1 (6 bases). Per germline, CDR1 SGHDN and CDR2 FVKESK. The CDR3 has 14 residues. V lost 4 bases and J 4 bases, leaving 13 bases between the germline ends. Here the CDR3 reads CASSPRTDLYGYTF. The CDR3 DNA follows: TGTGCCAGCAGCCCGAGGACAGACCTCTATGGCTACACCTTC.

The chain recombines TRBV5-1 with TRBJ1-3; D gene unclear. Trimming stripped 1 base from V and 2 bases from J, with 10 bases between. CDR3 length equals 15 residues. Germline-derived CDR1 and CDR2 are SGHRS and YFSETQ. DNA for the CDR3: TGCGCCAGCAGCTTGACGGCCGGGGCTGGAAACACCATATATTTT. Protein sequence: CASSLTAGAGNTIYF.